These 32 T cell receptor beta chains originate from one sample sequenced in a study of cytomegalovirus exposure and HLA in healthy donors. PCR involved 60 Vbeta and 13 Jbeta primers. Data came from immunoSEQ multiplex PCR; TCRdb stores just in-frame clones and leaves some out. The data contain fewer than 150,000 clones, 74% of them singletons. The sample comprised PBMCs. All receptors come from a woman in her 50s in good health and CMV-seropositive.

The chain couples TRBV5-4 to TRBJ2-3; TRBD1 matches 10 bases. CDR1 and CDR2 from the germline V gene are SGHNT and YYREEE (reference sequence). The CDR3 has 15 residues. V was clipped by 4 bases and J by 2 bases; unmatched bases: 4. CDR3 nucleotides: TGTGCCAGCAGCAGGGACAGGGGTTTCACAGATACGCAGTATTTT. This sequence encodes CASSRDRGFTDTQYF.

This chain connects TRBV6-1 to TRBJ1-4; unclear D gene. Trimming shortened V by 11 bases and J by 8 bases, and 15 bases separated the two germline ends. CDR1 and CDR2 from the germline V gene are MNHNS and SASEGT. The CDR3 length is 12 residues. The CDR3 bases are TGTGCCGCCACTATGGCGGGGGAAAAACTGTTTTTT. This gives the protein CAATMAGEKLFF.

The chain couples TRBV7-9 to TRBJ1-4, with a tentative D call TRBD1 (5 bases). Trimming shortened V by 4 bases and J by 4 bases, and 10 bases separated the two germline ends. This CDR3 is built from 14 residues. Germline CDR1 and CDR2: SEHNR and FQNEAQ (reference sequence). CDR3 residues: CASSSTVINEKLFF. CDR3 nucleotides: TGTGCCAGCAGCTCGACAGTTATTAATGAAAAACTGTTTTTT.

This chain joins TRBV6-5 and TRBJ1-3; no clear D. V shed 4 bases and J shed 2 bases, with 3 bases lying between them. Per germline, CDR1 MNHEY and CDR2 SVGAGI. This CDR3 is 12 amino acids long. The CDR3 DNA sequence: TGTGCCAGCAGTTCAGCTGGAAACACCATATATTTT. It is translated as CASSSAGNTIYF.

The genes are TRBV10-2 and TRBJ1-2; D remains ambiguous. The V and J ends lost 4 bases and 2 bases respectively, with 8 bases between them. CDR1 and CDR2 (germline): WSHSY, SAAADI. CDR3 size: 13 residues. The CDR3 reads CASSGGRNYGYTF. The CDR3 DNA reads as TGCGCCAGCAGTGGAGGCAGAAACTATGGCTACACCTTC.

The chain links TRBV7-8 to TRBJ2-5; 7 bases line up with TRBD2. Trimming cost V 4 bases and J 5 bases; bases outside gene matches: 4. Germline assignment: CDR1 SGHVS and CDR2 FQNEAQ. The CDR3 has 13 amino acids. As DNA, the CDR3 is TGTGCCAGCAGCTCTGGGGGGGATGAGACCCAGTACTTC. The encoded protein is CASSSGGDETQYF.

The chain has TRBV11-3 and TRBJ2-3; 9 positions agree with TRBD1. CDR1 is SGHNT, CDR2 YENEEA, per germline. V trimming: 7 bases; J trimming: 4 bases; junction bases outside the gene matches: 3. The CDR3 consists of 13 residues. The CDR3 sequence: CASTRQGADTQYF. In DNA form, the CDR3 reads TGTGCCAGCACTCGACAGGGGGCAGATACGCAGTATTTT. Based on the CDR3 plus reference TRBV11-3 and TRBJ2-3, the full variable domain is EAGVVQSPRYKIIEKKQPVAFWCNPISGHNTLYWYLQNLGQGPELLIRYENEEAVDDSQLPKDRFSAERLKGVDSTLKIQPAELGDSAVYLCASTRQGADTQYFGPGTRLTVL.

The chain is built from TRBV6-4 and TRBJ2-5, with 11 bases matching TRBD1. The CDR3 is 15 residues long. V was clipped by 7 bases and J by 4 bases; unmatched bases: 8. Germline values: CDR1 MRHNA, CDR2 SNTAGT. The CDR3 sequence: CASTAPGTGGETQYF. The CDR3 region has the DNA TGTGCCAGCACCGCCCCTGGGACAGGGGGAGAGACCCAGTACTTC.

In DNA, the CDR3 is TGCGCCAGCAGCCCGAGGCTGGAAACTAATGAAAAACTGTTTTTT. Its translation: CASSPRLETNEKLFF. The gene calls are TRBV4-1 and TRBJ1-4; D is ambiguous. Germline CDR1 is MGHRA and CDR2 is YSYEKL. With 4 bases removed from V and 1 base from J, the gap between germline ends came to 10 bases. The CDR3 contains 15 residues.

This chain connects TRBV5-4 to TRBJ1-1; D gene ambiguous. Germline V CDR1 and CDR2: SGHNT, YYREEE (reference sequence). This CDR3 is built from 13 residues. V lost 0 bases to trimming and J lost 6 bases, with 9 bases between them. CDR3 residues: CASSLAGVPEAFF. In DNA, the CDR3 is TGTGCCAGCAGCTTGGCGGGAGTCCCTGAAGCTTTCTTT.

This clone was recorded many times. This chain joins TRBV9 and TRBJ1-6; D gene ambiguous. This CDR3 spans 14 amino acids. Per the germline V gene, CDR1 is SGDLS and CDR2 is YYNGEE. The V end lost 0 bases, the J end lost 9 bases, and 10 bases lay between the germline ends. The CDR3, as DNA: TGTGCCAGCAGCGTAGGCCCTCAGTTTTCACCCCTCCACTTT. Translation: CASSVGPQFSPLHF.

This sequence joins TRBV7-2 and TRBJ2-3; D is uncertain. The V end was cut by 1 base, the J end by 1 base, with 6 bases between. This CDR3 has 14 residues. Germline V gene lookup returns CDR1 SGHTA and CDR2 FQGNSA. This CDR3 reads CASSLDQGTDTQYF. For the CDR3, the DNA is TGTGCCAGCAGCTTAGACCAGGGCACAGATACGCAGTATTTT.

The chain employs TRBV28 and TRBJ2-7; 10 bases fit TRBD2. Per germline, CDR1 MDHEN and CDR2 SYDVKM. This CDR3 is 15 amino acids long. J was trimmed by 3 bases and V by 5 bases; bases with no gene match: 7. The CDR3, as DNA: TGTGCCAGCAGTCAAACTAGCGGGGCGTTCTACGAGCAGTACTTC. It yields the protein CASSQTSGAFYEQYF.

This chain links TRBV4-2 with TRBJ1-2, with D possibly being TRBD1 (5 bases). Germline lookup yields CDR1 LGHNA and CDR2 YNFKEQ. The V and J ends lost 0 bases and 8 bases respectively, with 13 bases between them. CDR3 length equals 14 residues. CDR3 DNA sequence: TGTGCCAGCAGCCAAGATCGACAGATCGGCGGCTACACCTTC. Residues: CASSQDRQIGGYTF.

This clone occurred a few times. The CDR3 protein is CAWSVLLTEAFF. The CDR3 bases are TGTGCCTGGAGTGTACTTTTGACTGAAGCTTTCTTT. The chain is built from TRBV30 and TRBJ1-1, with D uncertain. CDR3 length equals 12 residues. V gave up 0 bases and J gave up 5 bases, with 7 bases separating them. Germline loops: CDR1 GTSNPN, CDR2 SVGIG (reference sequence).

This sequence joins TRBV30 and TRBJ1-1; D remains ambiguous. V gave up 3 bases and J gave up 0 bases, with 2 bases separating them. The CDR3 consists of 11 residues. CDR1 is GTSNPN, CDR2 SVGIG, per germline (reference sequence). The CDR3 DNA sequence: TGTGCCTGGAGCATGAACACTGAAGCTTTCTTT. As protein: CAWSMNTEAFF. The variable domain in full, completed from reference TRBV30 and TRBJ1-1, reads SQTIHQWPATLVQPVGSPLSLECTVEGTSNPNLYWYRQAAGRGLQLLFYSVGIGQISSEVPQNLSASRPQDRQFILSSKKLLLSDSGFYLCAWSMNTEAFFGQGTRLTVV.

V is TRBV5-8 and J is TRBJ1-1, with 7 nucleotides matching TRBD1. J was trimmed by 8 bases and V by 0 bases; bases with no gene match: 1. Germline V CDR1 and CDR2: SGHTS, YDEGEE. There are 12 residues in the CDR3. The CDR3 here is CASSLDRGEAFF. CDR3 DNA sequence: TGTGCCAGCAGCTTGGACAGGGGAGAAGCTTTCTTT. The variable domain in full, completed from reference TRBV5-8 and TRBJ1-1, reads EAGVTQSPTHLIKTRGQQATLRCSPISGHTSVYWYQQALGLGLQFLLWYDEGEERNRGNFPPRFSGRQFPNYSSELNVNALELEDSALYLCASSLDRGEAFFGQGTRLTVV.

This chain connects TRBV2 to TRBJ1-2; TRBD1 matches at 7 bases. Germline V lookup: CDR1 SNHLY, CDR2 FYNNEI. CDR3 length equals 14 residues. V lost 7 bases, J lost 1 base, and 6 bases stayed unmatched. CDR3 DNA sequence: TGTGCCAGCACCTCGGACAGGAGTAACTATGGCTACACCTTC. It specifies CASTSDRSNYGYTF. The full variable domain, completed using reference TRBV2 and TRBJ1-2, is EPEVTQTPSHQVTQMGQEVILRCVPISNHLYFYWYRQILGQKVEFLVSFYNNEISEKSEIFDDQFSVERPDGSNFTLKIRSTKLEDSAMYFCASTSDRSNYGYTFGSGTRLTVV.

The chain joins TRBV6-4 to TRBJ1-5; D gene uncertain. The ends were cut back, 6 bases at V and 4 bases at J, with 4 bases in the middle. Germline V gives CDR1 MRHNA, CDR2 SNTAGT. The CDR3 is made up of 11 amino acids. CDR3 sequence (DNA): TGTGCCAGCAGCCCAAATCAGCCCCAGCATTTT. It codes for CASSPNQPQHF.

This clone has only a few counts. The chain is built from TRBV2 and TRBJ2-5, with no clear D. Trimming cost V 2 bases and J 5 bases, with 9 bases left between them. The germline CDR1 and CDR2 sequences are SNHLY and FYNNEI. The CDR3 is made up of 13 amino acids. CDR3 region: CASSELELETQYF. As DNA, the CDR3 is TGTGCCAGCAGTGAACTAGAATTGGAGACCCAGTACTTC.

V is TRBV5-4 and J is TRBJ2-1; 7 bases line up with TRBD2. Germline V gene sequence: CDR1 SGHNT, CDR2 YYREEE (reference sequence). The V and J ends lost 3 bases and 4 bases, in that order; junction bases with no gene match: 4. The CDR3 covers 14 residues. The CDR3 nucleotides read TGTGCCAGCAGCTCGAGCGGGGTTTACAATGAGCAGTTCTTC. Its translation: CASSSSGVYNEQFF.

A few counts support this clone. V usage is TRBV29-1 and J usage is TRBJ2-7, with D tentatively TRBD1 (5 bases). Trimming pared 1 base from V and 0 bases from J, leaving 13 bases between. The length of the CDR3 is 15 residues. Germline CDR1 is SQVTM and CDR2 is ANQGSEA. The CDR3 sequence: CSVEGAGPNSYEQYF. CDR3 in DNA: TGCAGCGTTGAAGGGGCAGGGCCAAACTCCTACGAGCAGTACTTC.

The chain employs TRBV5-4 and TRBJ1-1; possible D gene TRBD1, 6 bases. The V end lost 4 bases, the J end lost 4 bases, and 14 bases lay between the germline ends. This CDR3 is 14 amino acids long. Germline V gene data show CDR1 as SGHNT and CDR2 as YYREEE (reference sequence). CDR3 in amino acids: CASSEGGPGTEAFF. The CDR3 bases are TGTGCCAGCAGCGAGGGGGGGCCAGGCACTGAAGCTTTCTTT.

The CDR3 DNA sequence: TGTGCCAGCACGACAGGGAGTCGGAGTGGAAACACCATATATTTT. Translated, it gives CASTTGSRSGNTIYF. The chain carries TRBV6-5 and TRBJ1-3; TRBD1 agrees at 7 bases. The V and J ends lost 7 bases and 3 bases, in that order; junction bases with no gene match: 9. Germline V gives CDR1 MNHEY, CDR2 SVGAGI. The CDR3 contains 15 residues.

V usage is TRBV5-1 and J usage is TRBJ1-1; 8 bases match TRBD1. The CDR3 has 14 residues. Trimming at V came to 7 bases and at J to 1 base, leaving 6 bases not matched to a gene. The germline V gene has CDR1 SGHRS and CDR2 YFSETQ. Here the CDR3 reads CASGPGGANTEAFF. As DNA, the CDR3 is TGCGCCAGCGGGCCAGGGGGCGCGAACACTGAAGCTTTCTTT.

The V gene is TRBV7-6, the J gene TRBJ2-5; 11 positions match TRBD2. There are 15 residues in the CDR3. V lost 5 bases and J lost 7; bases outside the gene matches: 9. Germline V gene lookup returns CDR1 SGHVS and CDR2 FNYEAQ. The CDR3, as DNA: TGTGCCAGCAGCGAAATACTAGCGGGGGTGGGGACCCAGTACTTC. Protein: CASSEILAGVGTQYF. The complete variable domain, with remaining parts taken from reference TRBV7-6 and TRBJ2-5, reads GAGVSQSPRYKVTKRGQDVALRCDPISGHVSLYWYRQALGQGPEFLTYFNYEAQQDKSGLPNDRFSAERPEGSISTLTIQRTEQRDSAMYRCASSEILAGVGTQYFGPGTRLLVL.

The V and J genes are TRBV6-5 and TRBJ2-5; D call uncertain. The CDR3 is 11 residues long. Trimming removed 6 bases from V and 4 bases from J, with 6 bases in between. The germline CDR1 and CDR2 sequences are MNHEY and SVGAGI. In DNA, the CDR3 is TGTGCCAGCAGCAGTGGAGAGACCCAGTACTTC. It is translated as CASSSGETQYF.

V and J are TRBV7-6 and TRBJ2-7, with 9 bases that match TRBD2. V lost 6 bases and J lost 7; bases outside the gene matches: 7. Germline V CDR1 and CDR2: SGHVS, FNYEAQ. The CDR3 length is 13 residues. The chain's CDR3 is CASSSGGTGEQYF. The CDR3 coding sequence is TGTGCCAGCAGTAGCGGGGGAACGGGGGAGCAGTACTTC.

The chain carries TRBV29-1 and TRBJ2-2; D perhaps matches TRBD1 (5 bases). V was clipped by 7 bases and J by 4 bases, with 13 bases between them. Germline lookup yields CDR1 SQVTM and CDR2 ANQGSEA. CDR3 size: 13 residues. The CDR3 loop is CSGYGQGTGELFF. CDR3 in DNA: TGCAGCGGATACGGCCAGGGCACCGGGGAGCTGTTTTTT.

The CDR3 reads CASSLDRGDNQPQHF. CDR3 nucleotides: TGTGCCAGCAGCTTAGACAGGGGCGATAATCAGCCCCAGCATTTT. The V and J genes are TRBV7-2 and TRBJ1-5, with 7 nucleotides matching TRBD1. V shed 1 base, J shed 4 bases, and the junction held 4 bases outside the gene matches. Germline loops: CDR1 SGHTA, CDR2 FQGNSA. CDR3 length: 15 residues.

The chain employs TRBV4-2 and TRBJ2-5; 8 bases line up with TRBD2. The germline gives CDR1 LGHNA, CDR2 YNFKEQ. With V trimmed by 0 bases and J by 7 bases, 13 bases remained unmatched. The CDR3 contains 17 residues. CDR3 nucleotides: TGTGCCAGCAGCCAAGATAAATCCGGGGGGGGAATGGGGACCCAGTACTTC. It yields the protein CASSQDKSGGGMGTQYF.

The chain recombines TRBV4-2 with TRBJ2-2; TRBD2 matches 9 bases. The CDR3 spans 16 residues. Germline V lookup: CDR1 LGHNA, CDR2 YNFKEQ. V was pared by 1 base and J by 1 base, with 1 base of the junction left unmatched. The CDR3 nucleotides read TGTGCCAGCAGCCAAGGAGCGGGGGGGAACACCGGGGAGCTGTTTTTT. Translated: CASSQGAGGNTGELFF.